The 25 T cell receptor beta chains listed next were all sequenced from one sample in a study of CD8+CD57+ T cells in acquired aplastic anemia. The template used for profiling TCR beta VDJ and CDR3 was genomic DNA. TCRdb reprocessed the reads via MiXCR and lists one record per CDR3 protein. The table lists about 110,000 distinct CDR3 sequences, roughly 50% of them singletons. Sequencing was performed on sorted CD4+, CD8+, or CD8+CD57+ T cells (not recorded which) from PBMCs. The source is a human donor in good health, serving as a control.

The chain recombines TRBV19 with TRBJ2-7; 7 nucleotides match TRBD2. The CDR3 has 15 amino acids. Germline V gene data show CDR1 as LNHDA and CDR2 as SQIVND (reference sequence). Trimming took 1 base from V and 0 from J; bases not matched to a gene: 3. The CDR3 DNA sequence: TGTGCCAGTAGTATAGGAGCGGGAACCTCCTACGAGCAGTACTTC. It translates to CASSIGAGTSYEQYF.

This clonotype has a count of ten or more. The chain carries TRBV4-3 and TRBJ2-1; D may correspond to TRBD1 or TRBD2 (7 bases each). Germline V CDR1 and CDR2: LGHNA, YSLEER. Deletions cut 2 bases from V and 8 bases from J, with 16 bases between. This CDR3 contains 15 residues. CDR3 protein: CASSQSSAGGDEQFF. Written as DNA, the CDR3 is TGCGCCAGCAGCCAATCGTCCGCAGGGGGGGATGAGCAGTTCTTC.

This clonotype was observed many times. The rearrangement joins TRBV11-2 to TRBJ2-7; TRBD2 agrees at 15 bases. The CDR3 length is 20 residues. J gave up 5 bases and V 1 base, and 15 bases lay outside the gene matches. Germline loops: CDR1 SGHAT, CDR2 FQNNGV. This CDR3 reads CASSLGTSGGGRGIKNEQYF. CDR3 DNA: TGTGCCAGCAGCTTAGGGACTAGCGGGGGGGGCAGGGGGATCAAAAACGAGCAGTACTTC.

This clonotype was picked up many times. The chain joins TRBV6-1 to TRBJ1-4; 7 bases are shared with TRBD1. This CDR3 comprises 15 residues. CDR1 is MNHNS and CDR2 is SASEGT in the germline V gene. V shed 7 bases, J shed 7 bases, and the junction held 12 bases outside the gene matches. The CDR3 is CASTASRGLSEKLFF. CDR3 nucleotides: TGTGCCAGCACAGCTTCGAGGGGGCTAAGTGAAAAACTGTTTTTT.

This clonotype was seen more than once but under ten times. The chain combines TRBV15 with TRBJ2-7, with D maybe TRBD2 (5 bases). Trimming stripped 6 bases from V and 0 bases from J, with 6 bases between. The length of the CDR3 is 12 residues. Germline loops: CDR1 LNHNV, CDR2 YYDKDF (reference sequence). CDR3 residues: CATRGDSYEQYF. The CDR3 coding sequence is TGTGCCACCAGGGGAGACTCCTACGAGCAGTACTTC.

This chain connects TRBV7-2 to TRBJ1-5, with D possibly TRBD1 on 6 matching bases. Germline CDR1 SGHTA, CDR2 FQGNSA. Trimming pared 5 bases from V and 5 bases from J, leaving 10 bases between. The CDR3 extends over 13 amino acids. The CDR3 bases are TGTGCCAGCAGCCGGGACATCGATCAGCCCCAGCATTTT. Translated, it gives CASSRDIDQPQHF.

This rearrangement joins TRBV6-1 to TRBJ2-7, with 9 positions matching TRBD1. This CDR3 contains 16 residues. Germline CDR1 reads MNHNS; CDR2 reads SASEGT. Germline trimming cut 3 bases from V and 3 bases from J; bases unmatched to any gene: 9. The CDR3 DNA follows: TGTGCCAGCAGTGAGGCGGGGACAGGGAGCTACTACGAGCAGTACTTC. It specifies CASSEAGTGSYYEQYF.

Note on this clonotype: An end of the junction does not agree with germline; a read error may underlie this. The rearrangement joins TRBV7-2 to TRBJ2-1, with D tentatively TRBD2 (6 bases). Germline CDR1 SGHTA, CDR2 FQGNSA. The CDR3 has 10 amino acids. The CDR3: CASGFNEQSF. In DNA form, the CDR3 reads TGTGCTAGCGGATTCAATGAGCAGTCCTTC.

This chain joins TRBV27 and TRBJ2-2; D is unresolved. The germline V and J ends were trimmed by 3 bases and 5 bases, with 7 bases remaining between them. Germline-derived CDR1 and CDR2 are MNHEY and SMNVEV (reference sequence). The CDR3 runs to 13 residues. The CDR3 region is CASSFSRTGELFF. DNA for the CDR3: TGTGCCAGCAGTTTTTCGAGGACCGGGGAGCTGTTTTTT.

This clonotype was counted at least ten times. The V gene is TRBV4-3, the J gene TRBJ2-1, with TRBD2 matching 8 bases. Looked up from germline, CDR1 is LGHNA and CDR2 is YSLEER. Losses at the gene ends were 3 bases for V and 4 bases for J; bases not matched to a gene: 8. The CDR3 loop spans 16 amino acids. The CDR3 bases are TGCGCCAGCAGCCAGTCTCCCGGGACTAGTTACAATGAGCAGTTCTTC. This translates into CASSQSPGTSYNEQFF.

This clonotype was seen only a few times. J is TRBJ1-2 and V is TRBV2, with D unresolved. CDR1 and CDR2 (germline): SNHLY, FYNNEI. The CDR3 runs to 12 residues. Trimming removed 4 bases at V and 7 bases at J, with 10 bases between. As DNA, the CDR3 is TGTGCCAGCAGTGCGGAAGGAGGTGGCTACACCTTC. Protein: CASSAEGGGYTF.

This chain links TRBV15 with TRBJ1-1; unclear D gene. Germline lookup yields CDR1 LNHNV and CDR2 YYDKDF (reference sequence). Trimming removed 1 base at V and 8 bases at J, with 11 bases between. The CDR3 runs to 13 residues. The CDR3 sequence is CATSRGRGSEAFF. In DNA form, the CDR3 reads TGTGCCACCAGCAGAGGACGGGGAAGCGAAGCTTTCTTT.

DNA for the CDR3: TGTGCCATCAGTCAAAGCGGGGCCAGCACAGATACGCAGTATTTT. Translation: CAISQSGASTDTQYF. This chain joins TRBV10-3 and TRBJ2-3, with 7 nucleotides matching TRBD2. Germline V gene lookup returns CDR1 ENHRY and CDR2 SYGVKD. The CDR3 loop spans 15 amino acids. V shed 5 bases and J 0 bases; nucleotides not matched to a gene: 5.

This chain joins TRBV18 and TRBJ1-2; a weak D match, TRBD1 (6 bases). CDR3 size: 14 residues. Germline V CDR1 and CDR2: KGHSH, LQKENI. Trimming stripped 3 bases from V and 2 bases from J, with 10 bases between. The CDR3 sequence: CASSPNQGNYGYTF. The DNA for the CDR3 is TGTGCCAGCTCACCGAACCAGGGGAACTATGGCTACACCTTC.

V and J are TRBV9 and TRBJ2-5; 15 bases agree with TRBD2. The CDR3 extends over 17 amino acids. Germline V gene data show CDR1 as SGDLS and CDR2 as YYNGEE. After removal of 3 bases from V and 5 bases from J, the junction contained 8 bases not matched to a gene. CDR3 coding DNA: TGTGCCAGCAGCGACGGGACTAGCGGGGGGTTGGAGGAGACCCAGTACTTC. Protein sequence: CASSDGTSGGLEETQYF.

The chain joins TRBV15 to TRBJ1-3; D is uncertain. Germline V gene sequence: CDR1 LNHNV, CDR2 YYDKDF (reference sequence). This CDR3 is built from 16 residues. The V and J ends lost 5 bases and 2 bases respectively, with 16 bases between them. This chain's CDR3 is CATSRGPGDTGNTIYF. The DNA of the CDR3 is TGTGCCACCAGCCGAGGACCGGGCGATACTGGAAACACCATATATTTT.

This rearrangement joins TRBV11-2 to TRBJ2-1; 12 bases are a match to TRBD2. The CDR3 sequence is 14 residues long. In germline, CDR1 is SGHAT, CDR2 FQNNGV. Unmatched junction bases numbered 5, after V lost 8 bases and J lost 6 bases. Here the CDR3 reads CASALAGGFNEQFF. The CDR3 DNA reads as TGTGCCAGCGCACTAGCGGGGGGTTTCAATGAGCAGTTCTTC.

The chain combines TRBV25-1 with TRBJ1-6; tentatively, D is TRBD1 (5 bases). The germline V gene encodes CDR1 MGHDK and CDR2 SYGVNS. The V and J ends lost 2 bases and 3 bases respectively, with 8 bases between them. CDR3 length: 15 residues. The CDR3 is CASSEARVYNSPLHF. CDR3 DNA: TGTGCCAGCAGTGAAGCCAGGGTCTATAATTCACCCCTCCACTTT.

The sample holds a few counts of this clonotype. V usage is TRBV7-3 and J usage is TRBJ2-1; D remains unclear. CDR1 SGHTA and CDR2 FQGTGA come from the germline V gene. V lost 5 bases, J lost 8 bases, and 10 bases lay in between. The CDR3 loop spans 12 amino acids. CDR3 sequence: CASSKLFHEQFF. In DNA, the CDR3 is TGTGCCAGCAGCAAACTATTTCATGAGCAGTTCTTC. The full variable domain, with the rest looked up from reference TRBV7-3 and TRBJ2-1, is GAGVSQTPSNKVTEKGKYVELRCDPISGHTALYWYRQSLGQGPEFLIYFQGTGAADDSGLPNDRFFAVRPEGSVSTLKIQRTERGDSAVYLCASSKLFHEQFFGPGTRLTVL.

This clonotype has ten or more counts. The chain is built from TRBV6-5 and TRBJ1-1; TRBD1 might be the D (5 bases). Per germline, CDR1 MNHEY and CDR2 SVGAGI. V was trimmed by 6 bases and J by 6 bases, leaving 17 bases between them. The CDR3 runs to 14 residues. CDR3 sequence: CASSRELAGAEAFF. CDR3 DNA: TGTGCCAGCAGCAGGGAGCTCGCCGGGGCTGAAGCTTTCTTT.

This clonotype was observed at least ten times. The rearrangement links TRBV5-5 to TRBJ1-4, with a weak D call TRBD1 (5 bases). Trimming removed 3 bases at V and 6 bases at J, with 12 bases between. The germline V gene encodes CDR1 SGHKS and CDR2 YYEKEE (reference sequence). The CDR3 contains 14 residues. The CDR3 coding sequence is TGTGCCAGCAGCTGGGCAAGGGGAGATGAAAAACTGTTTTTT. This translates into CASSWARGDEKLFF.

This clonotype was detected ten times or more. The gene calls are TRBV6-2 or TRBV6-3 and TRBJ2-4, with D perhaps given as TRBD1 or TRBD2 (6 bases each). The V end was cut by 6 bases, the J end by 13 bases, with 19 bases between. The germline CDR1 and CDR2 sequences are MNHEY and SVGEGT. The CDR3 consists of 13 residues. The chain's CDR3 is CASSQGGGPPQYF. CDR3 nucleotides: TGTGCCAGCAGCCAGGGTGGGGGGCCACCGCAGTACTTC.

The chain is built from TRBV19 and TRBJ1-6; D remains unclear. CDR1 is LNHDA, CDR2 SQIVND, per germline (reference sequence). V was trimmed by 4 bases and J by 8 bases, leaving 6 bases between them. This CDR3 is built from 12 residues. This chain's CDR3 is CASSTPDSPLHF. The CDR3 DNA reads TGTGCCAGTAGTACGCCAGATTCACCCCTCCACTTT.

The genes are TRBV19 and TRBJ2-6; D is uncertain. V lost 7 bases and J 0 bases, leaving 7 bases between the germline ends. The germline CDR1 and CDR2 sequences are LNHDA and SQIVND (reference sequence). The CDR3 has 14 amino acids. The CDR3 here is CASTTSSGANVLTF. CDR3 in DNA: TGTGCCAGTACCACCAGCTCTGGGGCCAACGTCCTGACTTTC.

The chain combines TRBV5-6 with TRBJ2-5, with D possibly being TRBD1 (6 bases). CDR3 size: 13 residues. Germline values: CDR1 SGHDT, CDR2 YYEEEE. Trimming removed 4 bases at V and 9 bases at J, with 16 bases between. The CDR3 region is CASSGGAGKPQYF. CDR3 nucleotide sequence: TGTGCCAGCAGCGGGGGCGCAGGGAAGCCCCAGTACTTC.